One and the same sample provided the 16 T cell receptor beta chains below, sequenced in a study of regulatory T cells in long-lasting Graves disease. Arm-PCR of CDR3 regions with iRepertoire HTBI primers generated TCR beta libraries. TCRdb ran MiXCR on the multiplex PCR reads and lists one entry per CDR3 protein. The table has roughly 440,000 distinct CDR3 sequences, 16% seen once. The time point here: newly diagnosed GD, antithyroid drugs for less than 3 months. The authors made the TCR library using RNA they extracted from PBMCs. Another study also made use of these data, one on T cells in Graves' hyperthyroidism and ophthalmopathy.

The specimen was peripheral blood mononuclear cells (PBMCs), collected at new diagnosis, from a patient treated with antithyroid drugs. These receptors all stem from a woman aged 18-29 years with Graves disease.

This clonotype occurred many times. The chain carries TRBV6-2 or TRBV6-3 and TRBJ2-1; 9 bases map to TRBD2. CDR1 is MNHEY, CDR2 SVGEGT, per germline. This CDR3 contains 15 residues. Losses at the gene ends were 0 bases for V and 8 bases for J; bases not matched to a gene: 5. The CDR3 nucleotides are TGTGCCAGCAGTTACTCGGCGGGAGGGCCCGATGAGCAGTTCTTC. This translates into CASSYSAGGPDEQFF.

At least ten counts were recorded for this clonotype. This chain connects TRBV2 to TRBJ1-2; D is possibly TRBD1 (5 bases). V was pared by 4 bases and J by 5 bases, with 20 bases between. The CDR3 consists of 16 residues. CDR1 is SNHLY, CDR2 FYNNEI, per germline. The CDR3: CASSAGRGTRRYGYTF. The DNA of the CDR3 is TGTGCCAGCAGTGCGGGGCGGGGGACTCGTCGGTATGGCTACACCTTC.

The chain's CDR3 is CASSQDRGVQAFF. CDR3 in DNA: TGCGCCAGCAGCCAAGATAGGGGGGTGCAAGCTTTCTTT. The chain has TRBV4-1 and TRBJ1-1, with a tentative D call TRBD1 (6 bases). Per germline, CDR1 MGHRA and CDR2 YSYEKL. CDR3 length: 13 amino acids. V lost 0 bases and J lost 9, with 11 bases in between.

This clonotype showed up many times. The chain carries TRBV28 and TRBJ2-1; D call uncertain. CDR1 is MDHEN, CDR2 SYDVKM, per germline. This CDR3 has 12 residues. Trimming took 2 bases from V and 9 from J, leaving 8 bases between them. CDR3: CASSLARAEQFF. The CDR3 DNA reads as TGTGCCAGCAGTTTAGCAAGGGCTGAGCAGTTCTTC.

This clonotype showed up just a few times. The chain uses TRBV14 and TRBJ2-7, with D possibly being TRBD2 (5 bases). This CDR3 comprises 16 residues. CDR1 SGHDN and CDR2 FVKESK come from the germline V gene. The V end lost 1 base, the J end lost 3 bases, and 16 bases lay between the germline ends. The CDR3 protein is CASSQVTLWGDYEQYF. As DNA, the CDR3 is TGTGCCAGCAGCCAAGTTACCCTCTGGGGAGACTACGAGCAGTACTTC.

This clonotype has ten or more counts. Germline and junction disagree at one end, which may indicate a read error. CDR3 nucleotide sequence: TGCGCCAGCAGCCAAGGGACAGCAAACACTGAAGCTTTCTTT. Translating it yields CASSQGTANTEAFF. J is TRBJ1-1 and V is TRBV3-1; 7 nucleotides align to TRBD1. The CDR3 is 14 amino acids. From germline, CDR1 is LGHDT and CDR2 YNNKEL (reference sequence).

At least ten counts were recorded for this clonotype. The chain uses TRBV6-1 and TRBJ2-1; 7 nucleotides align to TRBD1. Germline V gives CDR1 MNHNS, CDR2 SASEGT. With V trimmed by 6 bases and J by 4 bases, 9 bases remained unmatched. The CDR3 runs to 15 residues. The CDR3 protein is CASSPGTAKYNEQFF. CDR3 DNA sequence: TGTGCCAGCAGCCCCGGGACAGCGAAATACAATGAGCAGTTCTTC.

V gene TRBV30 combines with J gene TRBJ2-7; the D is unclear. The CDR3 has 16 residues. V was shortened by 0 bases and J by 9 bases, with 24 bases between the two germline ends. Germline V lookup: CDR1 GTSNPN, CDR2 SVGIG (reference sequence). In DNA form, the CDR3 reads TGTGCCTGGAGTGTATATTCGACGGCACGCAAAGGCGTGCAGTACTTC. It codes for CAWSVYSTARKGVQYF.

This clonotype appeared many times. The genes are TRBV12-5 and TRBJ2-5; perhaps TRBD1 as D (5 bases). The ends were cut back, 1 base at V and 7 bases at J, with 19 bases in the middle. The CDR3 length is 16 residues. The germline CDR1 and CDR2 sequences are LGHNT and FRNRAP. The DNA for the CDR3 is TGTGCTAGTGGTTTGGCCACGACAGAAGCAATTGCGACCCAGTACTTC. It is translated as CASGLATTEAIATQYF.

This clonotype appeared many times. The CDR3 reads CASSQDKGAEDEQFF. CDR3 DNA sequence: TGCGCCAGCAGCCAAGATAAGGGGGCGGAGGATGAGCAGTTCTTC. The V and J genes are TRBV4-3 and TRBJ2-1; 7 positions match TRBD1. Germline CDR1 is LGHNA and CDR2 is YSLEER. V lost 0 bases to trimming and J lost 8 bases; unmatched junction nucleotides: 7. The CDR3 has 15 residues.

This clonotype was found many times. V is TRBV6-1 and J is TRBJ2-1, with D perhaps TRBD2 (6 bases). The CDR3 is made up of 15 amino acids. Germline loops: CDR1 MNHNS, CDR2 SASEGT. Trimming stripped 5 bases from V and 4 bases from J, with 15 bases between. As DNA, the CDR3 is TGTGCCAGCAGTCCTCTCGCCGGGGGATACAATGAGCAGTTCTTC. Its translation: CASSPLAGGYNEQFF.

CDR3 loop: CASPLWWGYNQPQHF. CDR3 DNA sequence: TGTGCTAGTCCTCTCTGGTGGGGCTACAATCAGCCCCAGCATTTT. The chain employs TRBV12-5 and TRBJ1-5, with D maybe TRBD1 (5 bases). The CDR3 loop spans 15 amino acids. V lost 8 bases, J lost 3 bases, and 17 bases lay in between. Germline CDR1 is LGHNT and CDR2 is FRNRAP.

The chain joins TRBV2 to TRBJ2-7; weak D call: TRBD2 (7 bases). Germline-derived CDR1 and CDR2 are SNHLY and FYNNEI. Trimming stripped 8 bases from V and 6 bases from J, with 17 bases between. The CDR3 length is 13 residues. CDR3 nucleotide sequence: TGTGCCAGCTTGGAGGGGGGGAAGTTCGAGCAGTACTTC. It specifies CASLEGGKFEQYF. Together with reference TRBV2 and TRBJ2-7, the CDR3 gives the full variable domain: EPEVTQTPSHQVTQMGQEVILRCVPISNHLYFYWYRQILGQKVEFLVSFYNNEISEKSEIFDDQFSVERPDGSNFTLKIRSTKLEDSAMYFCASLEGGKFEQYFGPGTRLTVT.

The chain links TRBV19 to TRBJ2-6; D is perhaps TRBD1 (6 bases). There are 14 residues in the CDR3. Deletions cut 8 bases from V and 1 base from J, with 9 bases between. Germline CDR1 reads LNHDA; CDR2 reads SQIVND (reference sequence). In DNA form, the CDR3 reads TGTGCCAGTGGAGACAGGTCTGGGGCCAACGTCCTGACTTTC. Amino acid sequence: CASGDRSGANVLTF. Using reference TRBV19 and TRBJ2-6 for the parts outside the CDR3, the full variable domain is DGGITQSPKYLFRKEGQNVTLSCEQNLNHDAMYWYRQDPGQGLRLIYYSQIVNDFQKGDIAEGYSVSREKKESFPLTVTSAQKNPTAFYLCASGDRSGANVLTFGAGSRLTVL.

This clonotype was picked up many times. This chain's CDR3 is CASSYDRDGYTF. The CDR3, as DNA: TGTGCCAGCAGTTACGACAGGGATGGCTACACCTTC. This chain links TRBV5-5 with TRBJ1-2; TRBD1 agrees at 7 bases. The germline gives CDR1 SGHKS, CDR2 YYEKEE (reference sequence). The V and J ends lost 5 bases and 6 bases, in that order; junction bases with no gene match: 4. The CDR3 consists of 12 residues. The entire variable domain, with the rest obtained from reference TRBV5-5 and TRBJ1-2, is as follows: DAGVTQSPTHLIKTRGQQVTLRCSPISGHKSVSWYQQVLGQGPQFIFQYYEKEERGRGNFPDRFSARQFPNYSSELNVNALLLGDSALYLCASSYDRDGYTFGSGTRLTVV.

A few counts support this clonotype. This chain links TRBV27 with TRBJ2-4, with D perhaps TRBD2 (6 bases). Germline V gene sequence: CDR1 MNHEY, CDR2 SMNVEV (reference sequence). The CDR3 covers 15 residues. Trimming removed 4 bases at V and 3 bases at J, with 13 bases between. CDR3 sequence reads: CASSWIVGGKNIQYF. The CDR3 DNA sequence: TGTGCCAGCAGTTGGATAGTGGGGGGCAAAAACATTCAGTACTTC.